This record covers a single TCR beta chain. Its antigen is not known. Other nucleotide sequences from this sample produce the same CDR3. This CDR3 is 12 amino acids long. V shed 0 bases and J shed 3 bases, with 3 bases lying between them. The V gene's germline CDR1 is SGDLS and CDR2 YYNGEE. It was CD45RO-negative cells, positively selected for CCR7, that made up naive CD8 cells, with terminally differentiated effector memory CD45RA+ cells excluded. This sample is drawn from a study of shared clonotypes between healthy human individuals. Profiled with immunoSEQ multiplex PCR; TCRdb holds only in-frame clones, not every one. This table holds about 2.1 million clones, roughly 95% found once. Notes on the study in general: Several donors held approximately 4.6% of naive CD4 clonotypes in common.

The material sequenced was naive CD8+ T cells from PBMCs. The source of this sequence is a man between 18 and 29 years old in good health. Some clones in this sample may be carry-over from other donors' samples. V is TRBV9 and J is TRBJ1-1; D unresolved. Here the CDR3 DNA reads TGTGCCAGCAGCGTAGTAGACACTGAAGCTTTCTTT. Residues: CASSVVDTEAFF. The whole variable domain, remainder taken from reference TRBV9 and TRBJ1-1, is DSGVTQTPKHLITATGQRVTLRCSPRSGDLSVYWYQQSLDQGLQFLIQYYNGEERAKGNILERFSAQQFPDLHSELNLSSLELGDSALYFCASSVVDTEAFFGQGTRLTVV.